These 22 T cell receptor beta chains originate from one sample sequenced in a study of blood T cell repertoires in COVID-19. Generated by immunoSEQ multiplex PCR, the TCRdb table keeps only in-frame clones and is missing some. Of about 170,000 clones listed, around 85% are singletons. Sequencing was done on a sample of peripheral blood. These TCRs come from an elderly man with COVID-19, enrolled during active disease.

The DNA for the CDR3 is TGTGCCAGCAGCCCCGGGAATCAGCCCCAGCATTTT. Encoded protein: CASSPGNQPQHF. V and J are TRBV7-2 and TRBJ1-5, with D hard to call. CDR1 and CDR2 from the germline V gene are SGHTA and FQGNSA. This CDR3 has 12 residues. V gave up 5 bases and J gave up 4 bases, with 6 bases separating them.

The J gene is TRBJ1-4, the V gene TRBV2, with D unclear. V was shortened by 2 bases and J by 8 bases, with 12 bases between the two germline ends. The germline V gene encodes CDR1 SNHLY and CDR2 FYNNEI. This CDR3 is 14 amino acids long. The CDR3 here is CASSERAAGEKLFF. CDR3 coding DNA: TGTGCCAGCAGTGAAAGGGCCGCGGGGGAAAAACTGTTTTTT.

The sample holds a few counts of this clone. The chain has TRBV18 and TRBJ1-1; unclear D gene. The CDR3 contains 14 residues. V shed 2 bases and J shed 6 bases, with 13 bases lying between them. Germline CDR1 reads KGHSH; CDR2 reads LQKENI. The CDR3 is CASSPTSPPAEAFF. The CDR3, as DNA: TGTGCCAGCTCACCAACCAGTCCCCCAGCTGAAGCTTTCTTT.

This chain links TRBV6-2 or TRBV6-3 with TRBJ2-7, with 10 bases that match TRBD2. This CDR3 is 16 amino acids long. From germline, CDR1 is MNHEY and CDR2 SVGEGT. The V and J ends lost 2 bases and 4 bases, in that order; junction bases with no gene match: 8. The CDR3 DNA follows: TGTGCCAGCAGTTACGTCAGCGGGGGGGCCGGGTACGAGCAGTACTTC. Translation gives CASSYVSGGAGYEQYF.

This clone was found once. The chain uses TRBV14 and TRBJ1-1, with D unresolved. Germline-derived CDR1 and CDR2 are SGHDN and FVKESK. The CDR3 is 15 residues long. The germline V and J ends were trimmed by 1 base and 4 bases, with 13 bases remaining between them. CDR3 in amino acids: CASSQVKRAGTEAFF. CDR3 in DNA: TGTGCCAGCAGCCAAGTTAAACGAGCGGGCACTGAAGCTTTCTTT. Complete variable domain (other parts from reference TRBV14 and TRBJ1-1): EAGVTQFPSHSVIEKGQTVTLRCDPISGHDNLYWYRRVMGKEIKFLLHFVKESKQDESGMPNNRFLAERTGGTYSTLKVQPAELEDSGVYFCASSQVKRAGTEAFFGQGTRLTVV.

This clone showed up just a few times. The chain recombines TRBV5-6 with TRBJ2-7; the D gene is possibly TRBD2 (5 bases). Germline loops: CDR1 SGHDT, CDR2 YYEEEE. The CDR3 runs 13 residues. Trimming pared 4 bases from V and 12 bases from J, leaving 20 bases between. The DNA for the CDR3 is TGTGCCAGCAGCCGGTCTGTTGAGGTTGAGGGGTACTTC. Residues: CASSRSVEVEGYF.

V usage is TRBV9 and J usage is TRBJ2-2, with D maybe TRBD1 (6 bases). This CDR3 region has 13 residues. Germline CDR1 reads SGDLS; CDR2 reads YYNGEE. V was trimmed by 4 bases and J by 7 bases, leaving 11 bases between them. The CDR3 is CASSPPGDGELFF. CDR3 coding DNA: TGTGCCAGCAGCCCCCCAGGGGACGGGGAGCTGTTTTTT.

The CDR3: CASNYPGGNTEAFF. The CDR3 region has the DNA TGTGCCAGCAACTACCCGGGTGGGAACACTGAAGCTTTCTTT. V is TRBV6-5 and J is TRBJ1-1; D call uncertain. CDR3 length equals 14 residues. Germline V CDR1 and CDR2: MNHEY, SVGAGI. Trimming pared 7 bases from V and 1 base from J, leaving 13 bases between.

This clone has more than one count but fewer than ten. V usage is TRBV11-2 and J usage is TRBJ2-2; TRBD1 might be the D (6 bases). This CDR3 has 14 residues. The V end lost 4 bases, the J end lost 7 bases, and 13 bases lay between the germline ends. The germline V gene has CDR1 SGHAT and CDR2 FQNNGV. The CDR3 sequence is CASSSLQGVGELFF. CDR3 bases: TGTGCCAGCAGCTCACTACAGGGCGTCGGGGAGCTGTTTTTT.

Here the CDR3 reads CASNRQANTEAFF. As DNA, the CDR3 is TGTGCCAGCAACCGACAGGCGAACACTGAAGCTTTCTTT. The chain uses TRBV2 and TRBJ1-1, with D perhaps matching TRBD1 (6 bases). This CDR3 region has 13 residues. Deletions cut 7 bases from V and 1 base from J, with 10 bases between. Per the germline V gene, CDR1 is SNHLY and CDR2 is FYNNEI.

For the CDR3, the DNA is TGCGCCAGCAGATCGACAGGGGATGGCTACACCTTC. This sequence encodes CASRSTGDGYTF. The chain is built from TRBV5-1 and TRBJ1-2; 8 bases match TRBD1. V lost 5 bases, J lost 6 bases, and 3 bases stayed unmatched. CDR3 length: 12 residues. Germline V lookup: CDR1 SGHRS, CDR2 YFSETQ.

The J gene is TRBJ1-2, the V gene TRBV4-2, with 8 bases identical to TRBD1. V lost 4 bases to trimming and J lost 7 bases; unmatched junction nucleotides: 11. The CDR3 has 15 residues. In germline, CDR1 is LGHNA, CDR2 YNFKEQ. The CDR3 spells CASSRQDREYSGYTF. In nucleotides, the CDR3 is TGTGCCAGCAGCCGTCAGGACAGGGAGTACTCTGGCTACACCTTC.

This chain joins TRBV4-1 and TRBJ2-2, with D unresolved. Between the trimmed V and J ends, which lost 2 bases and 1 base, there was a span of 5 bases. Germline V lookup: CDR1 MGHRA, CDR2 YSYEKL. The CDR3 runs to 14 residues. The CDR3 region is CASSQPGNTGELFF. Here the CDR3 DNA reads TGCGCCAGCAGCCAACCCGGGAACACCGGGGAGCTGTTTTTT.

V is TRBV19 and J is TRBJ1-5; D possibly corresponds to TRBD1 (6 bases). Trimming removed 4 bases at V and 3 bases at J, with 16 bases between. Per the germline V gene, CDR1 is LNHDA and CDR2 is SQIVND (reference sequence). The CDR3 contains 16 residues. The CDR3 DNA sequence: TGTGCCAGTAGTACCCGAAGGGGGTGGGACAATCAGCCCCAGCATTTT. Residues: CASSTRRGWDNQPQHF.

The gene calls are TRBV14 and TRBJ1-2; TRBD1 matches at 9 bases. The junction had 2 bases not matched to a gene; V was cut back by 5 bases and J by 4 bases. CDR3 length: 13 residues. Looked up from germline, CDR1 is SGHDN and CDR2 is FVKESK. CDR3 nucleotide sequence: TGTGCCAGCAGCGAGGGACAGGGCTATGGCTACACCTTC. Residues: CASSEGQGYGYTF.

This sequence joins TRBV3-1 (or the pseudogene TRBV3-2) and TRBJ1-1; a possible D gene is TRBD1 (6 bases). This CDR3 is 13 amino acids long. Germline CDR1 is LGHDT and CDR2 is YNNKEL (reference sequence). V lost 7 bases and J lost 5, with 14 bases in between. The CDR3 reads CASTGDQWTEAFF. CDR3 bases: TGTGCCAGCACAGGGGATCAATGGACTGAAGCTTTCTTT.

The chain employs TRBV24-1 and TRBJ2-2; D remains unclear. Deletions cut 9 bases from V and 0 bases from J, with 7 bases between. The CDR3 spans 13 residues. The V gene's germline CDR1 is KGHDR and CDR2 SFDVKD. As DNA, the CDR3 is TGTGCCACCGGCGGAGCGAACACCGGGGAGCTGTTTTTT. Its protein product is CATGGANTGELFF.

This clone came up once. This CDR3 is CASSKHPTGTRDGYTF. DNA for the CDR3: TGTGCCAGCAGTAAGCACCCAACAGGGACGAGAGATGGCTACACCTTC. The V call is TRBV2, the J call TRBJ1-2, with D possibly TRBD1 on 6 matching bases. Germline V gene lookup returns CDR1 SNHLY and CDR2 FYNNEI. Between the trimmed V and J ends, which lost 5 bases and 6 bases, there was a span of 22 bases. The CDR3 loop spans 16 amino acids.

This clone was observed many times. This chain uses TRBV5-1 with TRBJ1-1; 7 positions agree with TRBD1. J gave up 8 bases and V 0 bases, and 4 bases lay outside the gene matches. Germline CDR1 SGHRS, CDR2 YFSETQ. The CDR3 consists of 13 residues. Written as DNA, the CDR3 is TGCGCCAGCAGCTTGGGAGACAGGGCCGAAGCTTTCTTT. Translating it yields CASSLGDRAEAFF.

The chain is built from TRBV4-3 and TRBJ1-5; 8 bases match TRBD1. V lost 4 bases and J lost 2; bases outside the gene matches: 7. Germline-derived CDR1 and CDR2 are LGHNA and YSLEER. This CDR3 is 16 amino acids long. DNA for the CDR3: TGCGCCAGCAGCCCCCACCCGACAGGGGGCAATCAGCCCCAGCATTTT. Amino acid sequence: CASSPHPTGGNQPQHF.

There are a few counts of this clone. The chain employs TRBV27 and TRBJ2-7, with D tentatively TRBD2 (6 bases). The CDR3 runs 14 residues. With 2 bases removed from V and 3 bases from J, the gap between germline ends came to 11 bases. Germline V gene lookup returns CDR1 MNHEY and CDR2 SMNVEV (reference sequence). The DNA of the CDR3 is TGTGCCAGCAGTTTAAGGAGGGAGAGCTACGAGCAGTACTTC. It encodes CASSLRRESYEQYF.

For the CDR3, the DNA is TGCGCCAGCAGCCGCGACAGGGCCATGAACACTGAAGCTTTCTTT. This encodes CASSRDRAMNTEAFF. This chain joins TRBV5-1 and TRBJ1-1, with 7 bases lining up with TRBD1. V trimming: 4 bases; J trimming: 0 bases; junction bases outside the gene matches: 6. The CDR3 consists of 15 residues. CDR1 SGHRS and CDR2 YFSETQ come from the germline V gene.